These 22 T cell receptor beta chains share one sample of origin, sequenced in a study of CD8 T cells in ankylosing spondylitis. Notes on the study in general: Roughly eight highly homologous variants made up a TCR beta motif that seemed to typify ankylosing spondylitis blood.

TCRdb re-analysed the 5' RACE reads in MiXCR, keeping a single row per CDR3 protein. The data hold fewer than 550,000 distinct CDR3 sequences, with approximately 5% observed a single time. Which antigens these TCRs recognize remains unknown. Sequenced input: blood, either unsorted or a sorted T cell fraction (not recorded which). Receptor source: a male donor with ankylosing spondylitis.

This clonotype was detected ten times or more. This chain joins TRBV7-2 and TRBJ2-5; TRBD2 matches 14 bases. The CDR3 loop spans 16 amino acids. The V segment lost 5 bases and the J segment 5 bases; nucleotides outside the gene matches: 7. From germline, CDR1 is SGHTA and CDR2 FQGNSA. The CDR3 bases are TGTGCCAGCAGCCGACTAGCGGGGGGGCGTTCGGAGACCCAGTACTTC. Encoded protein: CASSRLAGGRSETQYF.

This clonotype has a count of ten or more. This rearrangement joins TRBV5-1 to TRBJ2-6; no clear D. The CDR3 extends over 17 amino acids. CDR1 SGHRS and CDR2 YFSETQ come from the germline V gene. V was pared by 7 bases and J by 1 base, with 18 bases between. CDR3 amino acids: CASRTGSLQSGANVLTF. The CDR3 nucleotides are TGCGCCAGCCGAACCGGGTCCCTACAATCTGGGGCCAACGTCCTGACTTTC. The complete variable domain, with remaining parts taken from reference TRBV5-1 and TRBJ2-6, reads KAGVTQTPRYLIKTRGQQVTLSCSPISGHRSVSWYQQTPGQGLQFLFEYFSETQRNKGNFPGRFSGRQFSNSRSEMNVSTLELGDSALYLCASRTGSLQSGANVLTFGAGSRLTVL.

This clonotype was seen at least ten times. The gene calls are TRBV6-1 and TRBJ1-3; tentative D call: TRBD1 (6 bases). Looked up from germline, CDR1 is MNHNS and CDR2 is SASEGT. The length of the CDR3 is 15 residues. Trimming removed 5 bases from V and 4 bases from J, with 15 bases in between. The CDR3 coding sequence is TGTGCCAGCAGTCTTCGGGGGCCAGCAGGAAACACCATATATTTT. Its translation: CASSLRGPAGNTIYF.

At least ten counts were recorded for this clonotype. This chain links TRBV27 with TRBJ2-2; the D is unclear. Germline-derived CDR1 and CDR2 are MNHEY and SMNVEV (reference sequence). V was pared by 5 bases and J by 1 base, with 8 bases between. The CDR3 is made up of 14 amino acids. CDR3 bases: TGTGCCAGCAGTAGAAGCCGGAACACCGGGGAGCTGTTTTTT. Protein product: CASSRSRNTGELFF.

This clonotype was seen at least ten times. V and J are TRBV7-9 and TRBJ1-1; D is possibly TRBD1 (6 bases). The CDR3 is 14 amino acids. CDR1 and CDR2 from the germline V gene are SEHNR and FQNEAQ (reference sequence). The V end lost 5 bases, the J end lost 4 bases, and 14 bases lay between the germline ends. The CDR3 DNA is TGTGCCAGCAGCCCACAGGGTACGATCACTGAAGCTTTCTTT. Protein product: CASSPQGTITEAFF.

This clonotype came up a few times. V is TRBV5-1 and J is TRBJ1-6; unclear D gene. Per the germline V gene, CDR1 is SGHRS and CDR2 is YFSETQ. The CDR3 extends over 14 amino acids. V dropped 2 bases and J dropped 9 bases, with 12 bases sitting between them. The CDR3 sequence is CASSLSRASSPLHF. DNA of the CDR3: TGCGCCAGCAGCTTATCCCGAGCTTCTTCACCCCTCCACTTT.

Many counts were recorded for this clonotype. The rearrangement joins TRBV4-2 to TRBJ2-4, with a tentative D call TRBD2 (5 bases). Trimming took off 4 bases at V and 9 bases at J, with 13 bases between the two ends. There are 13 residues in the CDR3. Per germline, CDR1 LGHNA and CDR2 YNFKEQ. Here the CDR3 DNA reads TGTGCCAGCAGCCCGACACTAGATGGCATTCAGTACTTC. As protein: CASSPTLDGIQYF.

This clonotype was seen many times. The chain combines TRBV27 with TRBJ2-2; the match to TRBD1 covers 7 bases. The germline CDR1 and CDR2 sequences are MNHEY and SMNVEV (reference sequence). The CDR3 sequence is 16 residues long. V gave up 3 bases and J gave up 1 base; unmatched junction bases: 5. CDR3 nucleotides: TGTGCCAGCAGTTTCCTAGACAGGGTGAACACCGGGGAGCTGTTTTTT. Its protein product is CASSFLDRVNTGELFF.

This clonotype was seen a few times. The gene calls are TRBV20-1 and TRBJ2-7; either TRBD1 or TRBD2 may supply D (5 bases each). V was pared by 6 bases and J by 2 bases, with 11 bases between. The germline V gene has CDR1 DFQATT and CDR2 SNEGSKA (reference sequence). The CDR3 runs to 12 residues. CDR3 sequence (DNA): TGCAGTGCGTCCAGGGACGCCTACGAGCAGTACTTC. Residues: CSASRDAYEQYF.

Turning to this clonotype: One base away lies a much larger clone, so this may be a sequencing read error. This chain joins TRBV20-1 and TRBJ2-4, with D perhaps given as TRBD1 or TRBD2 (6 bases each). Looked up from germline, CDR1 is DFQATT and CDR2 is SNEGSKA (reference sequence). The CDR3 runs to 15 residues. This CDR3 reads CSGRTDELAKNIQSF. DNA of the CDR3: TGCAGTGGCAGGACAGACGAACTAGCCAAAAACATTCAGTCCTTC.

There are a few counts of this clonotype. CDR3 loop: CASSEGGRSYEQYF. CDR3 nucleotide sequence: TGTGCCAGCAGTGAAGGAGGAAGATCCTACGAGCAGTACTTC. The V gene is TRBV2, the J gene TRBJ2-7; D unclear. Trimming took off 1 base at V and 1 base at J, with 8 bases between the two ends. Germline assignment: CDR1 SNHLY and CDR2 FYNNEI. The CDR3 length is 14 residues.

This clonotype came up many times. The CDR3 DNA reads as TGCGCCAGCAGTATAGGGGGCCCTGGAAACACCATATATTTT. This gives the protein CASSIGGPGNTIYF. V usage is TRBV5-1 and J usage is TRBJ1-3, with TRBD1 matching over 7 bases. V shed 5 bases, J shed 2 bases, and the junction held 4 bases outside the gene matches. Looked up from germline, CDR1 is SGHRS and CDR2 is YFSETQ. This CDR3 contains 14 residues.

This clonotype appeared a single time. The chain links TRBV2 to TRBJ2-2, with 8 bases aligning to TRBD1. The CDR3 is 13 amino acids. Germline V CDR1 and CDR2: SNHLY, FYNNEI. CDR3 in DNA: TGTGCAGAGGACAGGGTAGAAACCGGGGAGCTGTTTTTT. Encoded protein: CAEDRVETGELFF.

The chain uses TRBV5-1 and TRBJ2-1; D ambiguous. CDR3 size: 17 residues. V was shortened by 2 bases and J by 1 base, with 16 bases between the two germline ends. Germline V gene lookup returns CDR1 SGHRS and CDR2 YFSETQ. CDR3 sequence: CASSLGSADPSYNEQFF. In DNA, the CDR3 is TGCGCCAGCAGCTTAGGTTCGGCGGACCCGTCCTACAATGAGCAGTTCTTC.

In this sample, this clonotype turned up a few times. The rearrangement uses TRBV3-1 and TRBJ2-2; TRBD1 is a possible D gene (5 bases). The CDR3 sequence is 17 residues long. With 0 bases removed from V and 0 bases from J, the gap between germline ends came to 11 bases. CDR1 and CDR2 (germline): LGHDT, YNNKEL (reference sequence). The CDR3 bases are TGTGCCAGCAGCCAAGACCGGGCAGGGACGAACACCGGGGAGCTGTTTTTT. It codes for CASSQDRAGTNTGELFF.

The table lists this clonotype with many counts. In nucleotides, the CDR3 is TGTGCCAGCAGCCCAGGTGTAGTTGAGCAGTTCTTC. Translating it yields CASSPGVVEQFF. V gene TRBV7-9 combines with J gene TRBJ2-1, with D unclear. The germline gives CDR1 SEHNR, CDR2 FQNEAQ (reference sequence). This CDR3 region has 12 residues. Trimming pared 5 bases from V and 9 bases from J, leaving 11 bases between.

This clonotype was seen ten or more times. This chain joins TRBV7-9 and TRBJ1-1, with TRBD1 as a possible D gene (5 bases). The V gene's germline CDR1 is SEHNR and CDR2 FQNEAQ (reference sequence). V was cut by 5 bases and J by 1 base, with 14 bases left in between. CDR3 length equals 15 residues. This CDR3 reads CASSLNQGKNTEAFF. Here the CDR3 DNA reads TGTGCCAGCAGCCTTAATCAGGGAAAGAACACTGAAGCTTTCTTT. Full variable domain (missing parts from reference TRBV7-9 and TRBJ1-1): DTGVSQNPRHKITKRGQNVTFRCDPISEHNRLYWYRQTLGQGPEFLTYFQNEAQLEKSRLLSDRFSAERPKGSFSTLEIQRTEQGDSAMYLCASSLNQGKNTEAFFGQGTRLTVV.

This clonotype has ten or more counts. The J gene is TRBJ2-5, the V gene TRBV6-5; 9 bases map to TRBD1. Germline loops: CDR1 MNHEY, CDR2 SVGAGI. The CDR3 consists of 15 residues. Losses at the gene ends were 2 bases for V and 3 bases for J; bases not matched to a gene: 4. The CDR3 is CASSYPGQGKETQYF. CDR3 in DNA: TGTGCCAGCAGTTACCCGGGACAGGGCAAAGAGACCCAGTACTTC.

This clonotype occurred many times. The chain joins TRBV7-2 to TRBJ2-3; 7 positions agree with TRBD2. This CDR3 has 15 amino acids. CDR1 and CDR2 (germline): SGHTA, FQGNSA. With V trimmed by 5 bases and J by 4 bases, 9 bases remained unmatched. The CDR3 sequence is CASSRRTGGSDTQYF. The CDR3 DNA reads TGTGCCAGCAGCCGCAGAACGGGAGGATCAGATACGCAGTATTTT. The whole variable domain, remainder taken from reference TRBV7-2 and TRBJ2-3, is GAGVSQSPSNKVTEKGKDVELRCDPISGHTALYWYRQSLGQGLEFLIYFQGNSAPDKSGLPSDRFSAERTGGSVSTLTIQRTQQEDSAVYLCASSRRTGGSDTQYFGPGTRLTVL.

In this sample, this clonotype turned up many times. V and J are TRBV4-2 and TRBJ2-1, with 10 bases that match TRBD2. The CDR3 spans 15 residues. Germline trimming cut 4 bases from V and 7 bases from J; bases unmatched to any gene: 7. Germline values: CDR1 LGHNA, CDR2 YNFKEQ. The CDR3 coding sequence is TGTGCCAGCAGCCGTGGTCTAGCGGGAGAGAATGAGCAGTTCTTC. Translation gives CASSRGLAGENEQFF.

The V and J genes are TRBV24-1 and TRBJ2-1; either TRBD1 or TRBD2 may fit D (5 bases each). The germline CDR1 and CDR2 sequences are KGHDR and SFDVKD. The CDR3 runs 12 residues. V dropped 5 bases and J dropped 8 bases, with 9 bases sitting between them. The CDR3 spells CATSVRGYEQFF. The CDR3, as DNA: TGTGCCACCAGTGTACGGGGCTATGAGCAGTTCTTC.

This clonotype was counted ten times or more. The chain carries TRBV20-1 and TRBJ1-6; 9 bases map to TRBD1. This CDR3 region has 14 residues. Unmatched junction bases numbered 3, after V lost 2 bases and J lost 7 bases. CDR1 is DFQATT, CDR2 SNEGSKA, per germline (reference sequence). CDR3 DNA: TGCAGTGCTAGACGACAGGGGGTGAATTCACCCCTCCACTTT. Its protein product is CSARRQGVNSPLHF.